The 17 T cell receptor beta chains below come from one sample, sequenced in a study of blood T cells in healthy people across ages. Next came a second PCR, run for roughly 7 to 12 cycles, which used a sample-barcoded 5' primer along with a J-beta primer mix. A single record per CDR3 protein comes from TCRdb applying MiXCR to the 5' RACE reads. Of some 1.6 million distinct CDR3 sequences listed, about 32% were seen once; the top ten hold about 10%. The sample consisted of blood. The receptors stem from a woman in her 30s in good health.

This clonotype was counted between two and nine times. CDR3 DNA: TGTGCCAGCAGCTTAAACCCGGTCCTCAATGAGCAGTTCTTC. The encoded protein is CASSLNPVLNEQFF. V and J are TRBV11-2 and TRBJ2-1, with D unclear. The CDR3 covers 14 residues. Looked up from germline, CDR1 is SGHAT and CDR2 is FQNNGV. V dropped 2 bases and J dropped 6 bases, with 11 bases sitting between them.

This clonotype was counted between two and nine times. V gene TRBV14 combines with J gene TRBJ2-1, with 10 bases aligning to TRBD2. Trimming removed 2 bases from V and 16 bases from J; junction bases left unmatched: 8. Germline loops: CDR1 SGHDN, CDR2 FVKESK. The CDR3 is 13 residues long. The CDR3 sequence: CASSQQREGLGFF. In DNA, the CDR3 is TGTGCCAGCAGCCAACAGCGGGAGGGCCTCGGCTTCTTC.

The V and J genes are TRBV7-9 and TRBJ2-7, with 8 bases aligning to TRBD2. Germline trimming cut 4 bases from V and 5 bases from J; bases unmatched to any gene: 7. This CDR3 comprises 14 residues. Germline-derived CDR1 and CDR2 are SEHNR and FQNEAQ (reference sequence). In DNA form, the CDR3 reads TGTGCCAGCAGCTACGGGAGGGCCCAGGACGAGCAGTACTTC. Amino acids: CASSYGRAQDEQYF.

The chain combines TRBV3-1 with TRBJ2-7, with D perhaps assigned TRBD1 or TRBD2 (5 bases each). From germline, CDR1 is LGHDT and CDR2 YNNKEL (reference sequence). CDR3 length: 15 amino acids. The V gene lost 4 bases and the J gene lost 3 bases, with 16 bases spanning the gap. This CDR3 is CASSPLGRIIYEQYF. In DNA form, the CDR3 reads TGTGCCAGCAGCCCCCTGGGACGGATTATCTACGAGCAGTACTTC.

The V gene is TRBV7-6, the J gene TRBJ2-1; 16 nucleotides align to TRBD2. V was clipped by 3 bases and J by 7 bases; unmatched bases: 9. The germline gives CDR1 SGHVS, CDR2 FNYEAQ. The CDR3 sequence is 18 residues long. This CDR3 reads CASSLGLAGGHRKNEQFF. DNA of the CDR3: TGTGCCAGCAGCTTGGGACTAGCGGGGGGGCATAGGAAGAATGAGCAGTTCTTC.

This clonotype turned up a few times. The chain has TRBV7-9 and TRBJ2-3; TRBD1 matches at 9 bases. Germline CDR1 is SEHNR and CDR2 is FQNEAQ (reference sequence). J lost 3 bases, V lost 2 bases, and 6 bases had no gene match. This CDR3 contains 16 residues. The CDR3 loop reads CASSLLTGGETDTQYF. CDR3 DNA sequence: TGTGCCAGCAGCTTACTTACAGGGGGCGAAACAGATACGCAGTATTTT. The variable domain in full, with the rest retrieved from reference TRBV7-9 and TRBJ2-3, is DTGVSQNPRHKITKRGQNVTFRCDPISEHNRLYWYRQTLGQGPEFLTYFQNEAQLEKSRLLSDRFSAERPKGSFSTLEIQRTEQGDSAMYLCASSLLTGGETDTQYFGPGTRLTVL.

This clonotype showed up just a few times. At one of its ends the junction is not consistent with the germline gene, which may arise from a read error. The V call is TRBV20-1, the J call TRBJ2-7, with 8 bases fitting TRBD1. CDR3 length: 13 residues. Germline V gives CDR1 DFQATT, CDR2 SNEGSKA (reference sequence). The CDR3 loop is CSAGEDRVPLQYF. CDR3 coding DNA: TGCAGTGCTGGAGAGGACAGGGTCCCACTTCAGTACTTC.

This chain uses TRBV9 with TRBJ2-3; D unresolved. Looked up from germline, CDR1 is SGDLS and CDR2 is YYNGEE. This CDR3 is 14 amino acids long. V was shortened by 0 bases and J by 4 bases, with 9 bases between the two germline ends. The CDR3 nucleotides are TGTGCCAGCAGCGTAGACCCAGGCGCAGATACGCAGTATTTT. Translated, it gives CASSVDPGADTQYF.

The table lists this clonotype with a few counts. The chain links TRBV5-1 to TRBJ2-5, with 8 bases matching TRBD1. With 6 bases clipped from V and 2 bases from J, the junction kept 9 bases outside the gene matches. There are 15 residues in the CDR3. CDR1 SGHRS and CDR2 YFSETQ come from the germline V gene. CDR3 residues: CASTPDRASQETQYF. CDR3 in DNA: TGCGCCAGCACCCCGGACAGGGCGTCTCAAGAGACCCAGTACTTC.

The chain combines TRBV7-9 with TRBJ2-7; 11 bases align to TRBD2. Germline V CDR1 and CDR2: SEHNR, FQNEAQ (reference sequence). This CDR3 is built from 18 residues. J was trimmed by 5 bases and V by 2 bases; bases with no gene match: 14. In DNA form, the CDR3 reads TGTGCCAGCAGCTTAAGGGGCCCGGGGACTAGCGGAGACGACGAGCAGTACTTC. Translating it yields CASSLRGPGTSGDDEQYF. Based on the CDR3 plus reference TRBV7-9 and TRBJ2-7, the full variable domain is DTGVSQNPRHKITKRGQNVTFRCDPISEHNRLYWYRQTLGQGPEFLTYFQNEAQLEKSRLLSDRFSAERPKGSFSTLEIQRTEQGDSAMYLCASSLRGPGTSGDDEQYFGPGTRLTVT.

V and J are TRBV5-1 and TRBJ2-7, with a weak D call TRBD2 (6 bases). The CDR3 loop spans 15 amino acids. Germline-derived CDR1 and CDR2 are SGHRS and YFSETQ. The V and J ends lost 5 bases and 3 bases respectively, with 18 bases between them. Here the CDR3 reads CASRRVSGGDYEQYF. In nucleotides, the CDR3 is TGCGCCAGCAGAAGGGTAAGCGGCGGGGACTACGAGCAGTACTTC.

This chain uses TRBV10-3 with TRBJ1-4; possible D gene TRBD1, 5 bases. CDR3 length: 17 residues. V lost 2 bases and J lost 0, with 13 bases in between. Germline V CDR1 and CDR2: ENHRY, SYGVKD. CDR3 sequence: CAISEPGGSSTNEKLFF. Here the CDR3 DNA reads TGTGCCATCAGTGAGCCTGGGGGGTCATCAACTAATGAAAAACTGTTTTTT.

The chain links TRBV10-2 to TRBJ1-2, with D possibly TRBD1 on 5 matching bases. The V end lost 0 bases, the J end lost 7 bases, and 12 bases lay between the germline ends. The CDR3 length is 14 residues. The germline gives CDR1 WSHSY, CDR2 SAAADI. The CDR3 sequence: CASSESPIGGGYTF. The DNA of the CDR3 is TGCGCCAGCAGTGAGTCACCCATCGGGGGTGGCTACACCTTC.

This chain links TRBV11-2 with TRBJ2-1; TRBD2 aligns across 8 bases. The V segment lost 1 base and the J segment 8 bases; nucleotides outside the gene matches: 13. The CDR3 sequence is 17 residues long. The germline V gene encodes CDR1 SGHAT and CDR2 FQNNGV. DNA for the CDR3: TGTGCCAGCAGCTTAGTCGGGAGGGCCTCTAGTTGGGATGAGCAGTTCTTC. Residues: CASSLVGRASSWDEQFF.

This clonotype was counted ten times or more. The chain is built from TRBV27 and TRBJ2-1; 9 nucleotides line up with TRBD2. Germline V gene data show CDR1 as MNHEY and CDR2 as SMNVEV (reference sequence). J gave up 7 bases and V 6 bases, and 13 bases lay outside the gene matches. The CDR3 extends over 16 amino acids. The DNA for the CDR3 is TGTGCCAGCAGCGCATCTAGCGGGGAGATAACGAATGAGCAGTTCTTC. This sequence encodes CASSASSGEITNEQFF.

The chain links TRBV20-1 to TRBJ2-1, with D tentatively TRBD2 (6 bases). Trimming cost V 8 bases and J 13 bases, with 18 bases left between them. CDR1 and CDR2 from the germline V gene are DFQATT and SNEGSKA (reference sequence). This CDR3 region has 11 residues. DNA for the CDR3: TGCAGTCCATTTCCGGGACTTACACAGTTCTTC. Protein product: CSPFPGLTQFF.

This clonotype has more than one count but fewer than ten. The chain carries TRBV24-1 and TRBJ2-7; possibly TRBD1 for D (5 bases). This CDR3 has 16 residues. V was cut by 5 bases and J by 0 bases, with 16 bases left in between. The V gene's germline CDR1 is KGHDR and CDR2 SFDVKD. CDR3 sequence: CATSGPSQDSSYEQYF. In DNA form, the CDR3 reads TGTGCCACCAGTGGCCCTTCACAGGATAGCTCCTACGAGCAGTACTTC.